This T cell receptor beta chain was profiled in a study of long-term antiretroviral therapy in people with HIV. At the level of the study: Samples collected earliest predate the 2015 immediate-ART recommendation by about a decade.

A word on this clone: The antigen remains unidentified.

This CDR3 is 14 amino acids long. CDR1 and CDR2 from the germline V gene are MNHNY and SVGAGI (reference sequence). The V and J ends lost 6 bases and 2 bases, in that order; junction bases with no gene match: 6. Study-level findings and limits: Although diversity increased after ART, it remained lower than in transplant donor controls.

The assay, immunoSEQ v3.0, was run at survey level. TCRdb keeps only in-frame clones here, not all; method: immunoSEQ multiplex PCR. The sample yields some 22,000 clones, roughly 78% seen once. The sequence came from a woman aged 40 to 50 with HIV. V is TRBV6-6 and J is TRBJ2-7; TRBD1 matches 8 bases. Sequences were derived from unsorted PBMCs, sampled 4.1 years after starting antiretroviral therapy. CDR3 in amino acids: CASSDRGQTYEQYF. CDR3 DNA sequence: TGTGCCAGCAGCGACAGGGGACAAACCTACGAGCAGTACTTC.